Listed here are 21 T cell receptor beta chains from one sample, sequenced in a study of blood T cell repertoires in COVID-19. The assay was immunoSEQ multiplex PCR, and TCRdb's table has in-frame clones only and misses some. The profile shows 90,000 to 120,000 clones, about 87% of them singletons. Sequenced input: peripheral blood. These receptors all come from a man in his fifties with active or convalescent COVID-19.

The chain has TRBV7-2 and TRBJ2-7, with D perhaps matching TRBD1 (6 bases). Per the germline V gene, CDR1 is SGHTA and CDR2 is FQGNSA. V lost 4 bases and J 4 bases, leaving 17 bases between the germline ends. CDR3 length equals 15 residues. CDR3 sequence: CASSSGQPYRYEQYF. The CDR3 DNA sequence: TGTGCCAGCAGCTCCGGACAGCCTTACAGGTACGAGCAGTACTTC.

The chain has TRBV6-5 and TRBJ2-7; 11 bases agree with TRBD1. V dropped 6 bases and J dropped 6; count of bases not matched to a gene: 7. This CDR3 comprises 14 residues. Germline CDR1 reads MNHEY; CDR2 reads SVGAGI. Here the CDR3 reads CASSYGQGALEQYF. CDR3 DNA sequence: TGTGCCAGCAGCTATGGACAGGGGGCCCTCGAGCAGTACTTC.

The chain uses TRBV27 and TRBJ1-2, with D possibly TRBD1 on 5 matching bases. This CDR3 contains 16 residues. V was pared by 0 bases and J by 4 bases, with 15 bases between. Per germline, CDR1 MNHEY and CDR2 SMNVEV (reference sequence). This chain's CDR3 is CASSLSGQGKRYGYTF. The CDR3 nucleotides read TGTGCCAGCAGTTTATCGGGGCAGGGTAAACGCTATGGCTACACCTTC.

This clone was counted a single time. The chain links TRBV11-2 to TRBJ1-2; 12 nucleotides line up with TRBD1. The CDR3 consists of 14 residues. The V segment lost 4 bases and the J segment 6 bases; nucleotides outside the gene matches: 3. Germline-derived CDR1 and CDR2 are SGHAT and FQNNGV. The CDR3 here is CASSWGQGADGYTF. The CDR3, as DNA: TGTGCCAGCAGCTGGGGACAGGGGGCTGATGGCTACACCTTC.

Only one count was recorded for this clone. V usage is TRBV6-5 and J usage is TRBJ2-7; D is unclear. Germline CDR1 reads MNHEY; CDR2 reads SVGAGI. The CDR3 sequence is 13 residues long. V was pared by 5 bases and J by 3 bases, with 11 bases between. This CDR3 is CASSRSGRYEQYF. The CDR3, as DNA: TGTGCCAGCAGTCGCTCTGGGCGCTACGAGCAGTACTTC.

The V call is TRBV19, the J call TRBJ2-3; a possible D gene is TRBD2 (6 bases). CDR1 is LNHDA and CDR2 is SQIVND in the germline V gene (reference sequence). Trimming shortened V by 4 bases and J by 0 bases, and 11 bases separated the two germline ends. The CDR3 spans 15 residues. The CDR3 is CASSTAGTSTDTQYF. CDR3 DNA: TGTGCCAGTAGTACCGCGGGGACCAGCACAGATACGCAGTATTTT.

The rearrangement joins TRBV9 to TRBJ2-5; a possible D gene is TRBD2 (5 bases). The CDR3 extends over 14 amino acids. The germline V and J ends were trimmed by 3 bases and 2 bases, with 11 bases remaining between them. The germline V gene encodes CDR1 SGDLS and CDR2 YYNGEE. In nucleotides, the CDR3 is TGTGCCAGCAGCGGGGGAGTGAGTCAAGAGACCCAGTACTTC. This codes for CASSGGVSQETQYF.

This chain connects TRBV28 to TRBJ2-3; 8 bases line up with TRBD2. From germline, CDR1 is MDHEN and CDR2 SYDVKM. Trimming removed 6 bases from V and 5 bases from J; junction bases left unmatched: 10. This CDR3 is built from 15 residues. The CDR3 loop is CASRSSGGPKDTQYF. CDR3 in DNA: TGTGCCAGCAGGAGCTCGGGAGGGCCCAAAGATACGCAGTATTTT.

The genes are TRBV6-1 and TRBJ2-2; 8 bases match TRBD1. This CDR3 contains 16 residues. Germline V gene data show CDR1 as MNHNS and CDR2 as SASEGT. With V trimmed by 2 bases and J by 0 bases, 2 bases remained unmatched. CDR3 amino acids: CASSEPGQANTGELFF. CDR3 in DNA: TGTGCCAGCAGTGAACCGGGACAGGCGAACACCGGGGAGCTGTTTTTT.

V and J are TRBV19 and TRBJ1-2; D is perhaps TRBD1 (5 bases). There are 17 residues in the CDR3. V lost 1 base to trimming and J lost 0 bases, with 15 bases between them. Per the germline V gene, CDR1 is LNHDA and CDR2 is SQIVND (reference sequence). In nucleotides, the CDR3 is TGTGCCAGTAGTATAGGTGCGGGGCCGCCGACTAACTATGGCTACACCTTC. Its protein is CASSIGAGPPTNYGYTF.

In this sample, this clone turned up once. This sequence joins TRBV6-6 and TRBJ1-5; D is unresolved. The CDR3 covers 11 residues. Trimming pared 2 bases from V and 11 bases from J, leaving 7 bases between. Per germline, CDR1 MNHNY and CDR2 SVGAGI (reference sequence). CDR3 DNA: TGTGCCAGCAGTTACGGCCAGTCCCAGCATTTT. Protein: CASSYGQSQHF.

The gene calls are TRBV5-1 and TRBJ2-7; 12 bases are a match to TRBD2. The CDR3 consists of 14 residues. Germline CDR1 SGHRS, CDR2 YFSETQ. V shed 4 bases, J shed 8 bases, and the junction held 7 bases outside the gene matches. The DNA of the CDR3 is TGCGCCAGCAGCCTGACCGGGACTAGCGGGCAGCAGTACTTC. This gives the protein CASSLTGTSGQQYF.

The chain couples TRBV25-1 to TRBJ1-1; D may be TRBD1 (5 bases). Germline V gene data show CDR1 as MGHDK and CDR2 as SYGVNS. The V and J ends lost 4 bases and 1 base respectively, with 10 bases between them. The CDR3 contains 14 residues. In DNA, the CDR3 is TGTGCCAGCAGTGCCGGGGGGGGGAACACTGAAGCTTTCTTT. Its translation: CASSAGGGNTEAFF.

This sequence joins TRBV5-1 and TRBJ2-1; 9 bases line up with TRBD2. The germline V gene has CDR1 SGHRS and CDR2 YFSETQ. The ends lost 0 bases at V and 7 bases at J; junction bases unmatched: 5. The CDR3 consists of 15 residues. CDR3 in amino acids: CASSLVAGVPNEQFF. In DNA form, the CDR3 reads TGCGCCAGCAGCTTGGTAGCGGGAGTACCGAATGAGCAGTTCTTC.

This chain links TRBV18 with TRBJ1-1, with 9 positions matching TRBD1. Germline-derived CDR1 and CDR2 are KGHSH and LQKENI. This CDR3 is built from 15 residues. Trimming cost V 3 bases and J 5 bases; bases outside gene matches: 7. DNA of the CDR3: TGTGCCAGCTCACCGGAGGACAGGGGATGGACTGAAGCTTTCTTT. It encodes CASSPEDRGWTEAFF.

J is TRBJ2-3 and V is TRBV11-2, with 12 bases lining up with TRBD2. Unmatched junction bases numbered 6, after V lost 10 bases and J lost 4 bases. CDR3 length: 14 residues. Per germline, CDR1 SGHAT and CDR2 FQNNGV. The CDR3 reads CATRGTSGPDTQYF. The CDR3 DNA reads as TGTGCCACCAGGGGGACTAGCGGGCCAGATACGCAGTATTTT.

The chain uses TRBV9 and TRBJ2-6; tentatively, D is TRBD2 (5 bases). The ends were cut back, 4 bases at V and 2 bases at J, with 10 bases in the middle. The CDR3 has 15 amino acids. Germline loops: CDR1 SGDLS, CDR2 YYNGEE. CDR3 protein: CASSRGGTGANVLTF. The CDR3 DNA reads as TGTGCCAGCAGCCGAGGAGGTACTGGGGCCAACGTCCTGACTTTC.

The chain joins TRBV7-2 to TRBJ2-7; D might be TRBD1 (6 bases). The germline V and J ends were trimmed by 2 bases and 3 bases, with 11 bases remaining between them. The length of the CDR3 is 14 residues. Germline V gives CDR1 SGHTA, CDR2 FQGNSA. The CDR3 region has the DNA TGTGCCAGCAGCTTATGGGCCAGGGGCTACGAGCAGTACTTC. As protein: CASSLWARGYEQYF.

V and J are TRBV6-5 and TRBJ1-5; possibly TRBD1 for D (6 bases). The CDR3 length is 14 residues. The V and J ends lost 4 bases and 4 bases respectively, with 11 bases between them. Germline values: CDR1 MNHEY, CDR2 SVGAGI. CDR3 sequence reads: CASSFGRGNQPQHF. The CDR3 region has the DNA TGTGCCAGCAGTTTCGGCAGGGGAAATCAGCCCCAGCATTTT.

There are a few counts of this clone. CDR3 loop: CASSRQGRQPQHF. CDR3 coding DNA: TGTGCCAGCAGCCGACAGGGGCGGCAGCCCCAGCATTTT. This chain joins TRBV2 and TRBJ1-5; TRBD1 aligns across 8 bases. With V trimmed by 6 bases and J by 7 bases, 5 bases remained unmatched. The CDR3 is 13 residues long. Germline CDR1 is SNHLY and CDR2 is FYNNEI.

This chain uses TRBV10-3 with TRBJ2-1; TRBD2 matches 8 bases. The germline gives CDR1 ENHRY, CDR2 SYGVKD. V gave up 4 bases and J gave up 2 bases; unmatched junction bases: 4. This CDR3 region has 15 residues. The CDR3 region is CAISGTSGTYNEQFF. Written as DNA, the CDR3 is TGTGCCATCAGTGGCACTAGCGGCACCTACAATGAGCAGTTCTTC.